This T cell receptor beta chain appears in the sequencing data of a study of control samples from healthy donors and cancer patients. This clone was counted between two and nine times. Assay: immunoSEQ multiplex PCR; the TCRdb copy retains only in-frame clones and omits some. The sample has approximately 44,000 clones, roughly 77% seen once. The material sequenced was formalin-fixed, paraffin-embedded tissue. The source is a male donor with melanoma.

Here the CDR3 reads CAISEGGKVNQPQHF. The CDR3 DNA reads as TGTGCCATCAGTGAGGGAGGCAAGGTTAATCAGCCCCAGCATTTT. V is TRBV10-3 and J is TRBJ1-5; D gene ambiguous. Trimming pared 2 bases from V and 4 bases from J, leaving 12 bases between. Germline loops: CDR1 ENHRY, CDR2 SYGVKD. CDR3 size: 15 residues.